This T cell receptor (beta chain) was identified in a study of regulatory T cells in long-lasting Graves disease. Whole-study results and caveats: TCR diversity was lower in persistent than newly diagnosed Graves' disease.

The V gene's germline CDR1 is SQVTM and CDR2 ANQGSEA. CDR3 length equals 10 residues. V was clipped by 7 bases and J by 0 bases, with 3 bases between them. Points on this clonotype: Its specificity is not known.

Construction of the TCR beta libraries employed iRepertoire HTBI primers in conjunction with Arm-PCR of CDR3 regions. TCRdb processed the multiplex PCR reads anew with MiXCR; each CDR3 protein has one entry. The sample gives around 400,000 distinct CDR3 sequences, 20% to 30% of which show up once; roughly 30% is in the top ten. Time point defined: persistent/refractory GD, antithyroid drugs over 5 years with positive TRAb. The TCR library used RNA extracted from PBMCs. This receptor was taken from a female donor with Graves disease. The specimen comprised peripheral blood mononuclear cells (PBMCs), sampled when the disease was refractory, from a patient treated with antithyroid drugs. The chain recombines TRBV29-1 with TRBJ1-1; D uncertain. As DNA, the CDR3 is TGCAGCGCCTTGAACACTGAAGCTTTCTTT. Translating it yields CSALNTEAFF.